Sequencing of this T cell receptor beta chain was carried out in a study of blood T cell repertoires in COVID-19 (dated by TCRdb to the early 2020s). Background on the whole study: Samples from collaborators originated in the United States, Italy and Spain and spanned both the acute and convalescent phases of COVID-19. The material from the prospective study consisted of cDNA or gDNA derived from T cells, B-cell-depleted T cells, or PBMCs. Deeply sampled blood TCRbeta repertoires from subjects exposed to, actively infected with, or recovered from COVID-19 were included in the dataset. The repertoires were made available in a free public database intended to serve as a resource for research on the immune response to SARS-CoV-2. The samples were drawn from two sources: the first 160 participants of the ongoing ImmuneRACE study, and 1,200 or so subjects contributed by 6 global collaborators. Nearly every sample came with metadata listing a de-identified subject ID, COVID-19 status, age in years and sex. Where available, HLA class I and class II types were obtained from metadata supplied by the sample provider rather than from assay-based typing.

TCRbeta CDR3 regions were amplified from genomic DNA using the immunoSEQ Assay, a bias-controlled multiplex PCR. In the source study's methods: The number of nucleated cells in each sample was estimated from the amplification of reference gene primers within the assay. To quantify the absolute abundance of each unique TCRbeta CDR3 rearrangement, sequence reads were collapsed and filtered. Productive Simpson clonality was computed per sample as the square root of Simpson's diversity index over productive rearrangements. The source is immuneACCESS, and TCRdb retained only in-frame sequences with V and J called. Part of the clones is not carried over; for the studies checked, unresolved V genes explain less than half of this, and the remainder is unexplained. The V and J calls and clone size come from that table; D and trimming were worked out from the DNA. In all, the sample holds roughly 230,000 clones, and about four fifths of those were seen once. The ten largest clones add up to 8.5% to 10% of the sample.

Study-level results and caveats: The amount of clinical and demographic metadata varied by source and participant and was provided uncurated.

The table lists this clone with a few counts. The antigen this receptor binds is unknown. There are no base qualities to consult, and no much larger clone falls within one base. According to the germline V gene (reference sequence), CDR1 reads LNHDA and CDR2 reads SQIVND. The CDR3 contains 17 residues, cysteine and phenylalanine counted. Of all the DNA, just the CDR3 is kept, 51 bases in frame from base 1. V and J are truncated by 6 bases and 4 bases respectively, leaving an intervening sequence of 21 bases. Each collaborating institution followed its own protocols to collect whole blood in K2EDTA tubes. For TCRbeta analysis, collaborators shipped samples in one of three forms: frozen whole blood, isolated PBMCs, or DNA extracted from either of those sample types.

The receptor comes from a man aged 35-49 years with active or convalescent COVID-19. This chain joins TRBV19 to TRBJ2-2; possibly the D gene is TRBD2, per 5 matching bases. Specimen: peripheral blood. At the DNA level, the sequence is TGTGCCAGTAGCCAGCGCGCGAGGGCCTCGGGCACCGGGGAGCTGTTTTTT. This sequence encodes CASSQRARASGTGELFF.